This TCR beta chain was profiled in a study of early T cells in non-severe SARS-CoV-2 infection. For the study at large: Chains were unpaired, as sequencing was done on bulk RNA from unsorted whole blood. Study findings and constraints: Clonotype matching in VDJdb favored anti-spike CD8 responses and did not capture private and CD4 specificities.

Unique molecular identifiers (one per individual cDNA molecule) were attached. Each CDR3 protein is one row after TCRdb ran MiXCR on the 5' RACE reads. This table holds approximately 90,000 distinct CDR3 sequences, approximately 10% found once. This clonotype was recorded a few times. Its antigen is not identified. Germline CDR1 is SEHNR and CDR2 is FQNEAQ (reference sequence). This CDR3 is 15 amino acids long. The junction had 14 bases not matched to a gene; V was cut back by 6 bases and J by 7 bases. Specimen: whole blood, collected at baseline. This chain joins TRBV7-9 and TRBJ1-1; 7 bases line up with TRBD1. This clonotype was sampled from an adult who was a healthcare worker with PCR-confirmed SARS-CoV-2 infection or an uninfected control (not recorded which). The DNA of the CDR3 is TGTGCCAGCAGTCACAGGGGCAGCCGGCTGGGTGAAGCTTTCTTT. This sequence encodes CASSHRGSRLGEAFF.